Listed below are T cell receptor beta chains from one sample, sequenced in a study of monozygotic twins with inflammatory bowel disease. Using the 5' RACE reads, TCRdb records one entry per CDR3 protein without DNA. This table lists under 130,000 distinct CDR3 sequences. The specimen was blood. The receptor source for this set is a human donor with ulcerative colitis or Crohn's disease, or a healthy co-twin of an affected twin (not recorded which). Both conserved end residues are part of each CDR3. Fields, in order: V gene, J gene, CDR3 protein.

TRBV5-1	TRBJ2-1	CASSLDQRGVYNSYNEQFF
TRBV7-2	TRBJ2-7	CASSGGGKLYEQYF
TRBV7-7	TRBJ2-2	CASSLSLRGAATGELFF
TRBV5-1	TRBJ2-1	CASSRTQLASEQFF
TRBV7-8	TRBJ2-1	CASSLVRPSGNNEQFF
TRBV5-4	TRBJ2-4	CASSLDRAKNIQYF
TRBV10-3	TRBJ2-5	CAITPALGVGETQYF
TRBV4-3	TRBJ1-1	CASSSRLNPTLNTEAFF
TRBV6-5	TRBJ2-4	CASSYSTGAVAKNIQYF
TRBV20-1	TRBJ2-2	CSASNPIANTGELFF
TRBV4-2	TRBJ1-3	CASASLGSSGNTIYF